The text below deals with one T cell receptor (beta chain). Its antigen remains unidentified. Produced via immunoSEQ multiplex PCR; TCRdb's table is partial and in-frame only. Found here are fewer than 110,000 clones, roughly 93% of them singletons; the top ten hold 0.95% to 1.5%. These data come from a study of graft-versus-host responses after intestinal transplantation. At the level of the study: Multivisceral, liver-intestinal, or isolated intestinal transplants were received by the recipients. Among the recipients, all got anti-thymocyte globulin induction and then tacrolimus and steroids for around 3 years.

Broader study findings: There were GvH clones found in recipient marrow, and some of them appeared first in ileum or blood.

CDR1 and CDR2 from the germline V gene are SGHNT and YYREEE (reference sequence). V dropped 1 base and J dropped 6 bases, with 11 bases sitting between them. This CDR3 region has 14 residues. The gene calls are TRBV5-4 and TRBJ2-1; D may be TRBD1 (6 bases). The sample in question was unstimulated CD8+ T cells sorted from spleen or lymph node cells, obtained before intestinal transplant. This TCR came from a human donor who received an intestinal transplant. The CDR3 reads CASSLLTGSNEQFF. The DNA of the CDR3 is TGTGCCAGCAGCTTGCTTACAGGGAGCAATGAGCAGTTCTTC.